Detailed here is one TCR beta chain. Its antigen is not known. Sequencing used immunoSEQ multiplex PCR; TCRdb keeps in-frame clones, though not all of them. The sample includes 120,000 or so clones, 84% of them seen just once. This sample is part of a study of T cell responses to AZD1222 COVID-19 vaccine. Overall study results and limits: Baseline seropositives among AZD1222 recipients totaled only 5 to 7. Two AZD1222 administrations were followed by greater Spike-specific TCR breadth and depth. Among the donors, most were white British and more were female, and clonal diversity was possibly underestimated. Among spike-specific TCRs, nearly half reportedly target unmutated variant regions.

The CDR3 totals 15 residues. Germline V lookup: CDR1 SGHTA, CDR2 FQGTGA. Trimming cost V 3 bases and J 13 bases; bases outside gene matches: 11. This TCR was recovered from an adult who received the AZD1222 COVID-19 vaccine. The chain couples TRBV7-3 to TRBJ2-1, with 11 bases lining up with TRBD1. The material sequenced was peripheral blood, taken 28 days after the second AZD1222 dose. The CDR3, as DNA: TGTGCCAGCAGCTTGGACGGACAGGGGGCGACGGAACAGTTCTTC. Translated, it gives CASSLDGQGATEQFF.